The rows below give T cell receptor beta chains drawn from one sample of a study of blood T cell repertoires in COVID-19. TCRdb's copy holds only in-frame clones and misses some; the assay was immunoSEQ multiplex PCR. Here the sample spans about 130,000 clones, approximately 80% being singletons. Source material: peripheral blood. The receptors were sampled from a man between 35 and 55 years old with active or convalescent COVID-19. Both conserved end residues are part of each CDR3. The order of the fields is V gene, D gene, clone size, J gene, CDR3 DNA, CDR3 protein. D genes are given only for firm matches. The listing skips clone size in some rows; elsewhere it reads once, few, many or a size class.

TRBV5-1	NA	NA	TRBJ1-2	TGCGCCAGCCGAGGGGGGGAGTATATGCATGGCTACACCTTC	CASRGGEYMHGYTF
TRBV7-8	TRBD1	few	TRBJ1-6	TGTGCCTCTACGGGCAGGGGGCGTTCACCCCTCCACTTT	CASTGRGRSPLHF
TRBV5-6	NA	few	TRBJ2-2	TGTGCCAGCAGCTTTAGTATGACCGGGGAGCTGTTTTTT	CASSFSMTGELFF
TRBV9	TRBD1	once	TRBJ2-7	TGTGCCAGCAGCGCCCGGACAGGGGGCATCTCCGAGCAGTACTTC	CASSARTGGISEQYF
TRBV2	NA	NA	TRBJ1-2	TGTGCCAGCAGTCCAGGGGACTATGGCTACACCTTC	CASSPGDYGYTF
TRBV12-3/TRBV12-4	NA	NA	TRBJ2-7	TGTGCCAGCAGTATACTTTACGAGCAGTACTTC	CASSILYEQYF
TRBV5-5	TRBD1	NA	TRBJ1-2	TGTGCCAGCCAGGGGGGCTTGAACTATGGCTACACCTTC	CASQGGLNYGYTF
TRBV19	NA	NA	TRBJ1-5	TGTGCCAGTAGTATAGGCAACGGGGAGGATAATCAGCCCCAGCATTTT	CASSIGNGEDNQPQHF
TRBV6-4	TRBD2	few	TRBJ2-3	TGTGCCAGCAGTGAGGGACTAGCGGGAGGGCCAGATACGCAGTATTTT	CASSEGLAGGPDTQYF
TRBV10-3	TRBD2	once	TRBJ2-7	TGTGCCATCACCCCGGGGGGTCACTACGAGCAGTACTTC	CAITPGGHYEQYF
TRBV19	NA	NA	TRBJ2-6	TGTGCCAGTACCTCCGGCTCTGGGGCCAACGTCCTGACTTTC	CASTSGSGANVLTF
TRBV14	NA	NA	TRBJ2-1	TGTGCCAGCAGCCAAGGATGGGCTACCTACAATGAGCAGTTCTTC	CASSQGWATYNEQFF
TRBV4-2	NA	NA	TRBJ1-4	TGTGCCAGCAGCCCCCTTTCCGCAACTAATGAAAAACTGTTTTTT	CASSPLSATNEKLFF
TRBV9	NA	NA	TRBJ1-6	TGTGCCAGCAGCTCCCGGAGCTCCTATAATTCACCCCTCCACTTT	CASSSRSSYNSPLHF
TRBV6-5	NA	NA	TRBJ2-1	TGTGCCAGCAGTTACCAACCCGGCGGTGAGCAGTTCTTC	CASSYQPGGEQFF
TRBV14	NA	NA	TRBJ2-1	TGTGCCAGCAGCCGACCCCGACAACAGGGATACAATGAGCAGTTCTTC	CASSRPRQQGYNEQFF
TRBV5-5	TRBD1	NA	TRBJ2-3	TGTGCCAGCAGCTCCCCGACAGGGCGCACAGATACGCAGTATTTT	CASSSPTGRTDTQYF
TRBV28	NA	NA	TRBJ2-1	TGTGCCGGCTGCTCCCGACTGGAGCCCGAAAATGAGCAGTTCTTC	CAGCSRLEPENEQFF
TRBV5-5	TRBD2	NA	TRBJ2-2	TGTGCCAGCAGCTTGGGGCTAGCGGGAGGTGGCACCGGGGAGCTGTTTTTT	CASSLGLAGGGTGELFF
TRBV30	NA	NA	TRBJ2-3	TGTGCCTGGAGTAGGGAGGCAGATACGCAGTATTTT	CAWSREADTQYF
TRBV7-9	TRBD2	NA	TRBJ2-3	TGTGCCAGCAGCTCCGGGACTAGCGGGGGGCGGACAGATACGCAGTATTTT	CASSSGTSGGRTDTQYF
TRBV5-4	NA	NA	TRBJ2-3	TGTGCCAGCAGCTCCTTCGGAGTTTTTAGCACAGATACGCAGTATTTT	CASSSFGVFSTDTQYF
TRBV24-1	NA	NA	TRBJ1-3	TGTGCCACCAGTGACCCTAGCGGAGAGGCTGGAAACACCATATATTTT	CATSDPSGEAGNTIYF
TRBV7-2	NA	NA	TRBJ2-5	TGTGCCAGCAGCTCTAGAGGGCCCCAAGAGACCCAGTACTTC	CASSSRGPQETQYF
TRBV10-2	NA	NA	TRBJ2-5	TGCGCCAGCAGTCCGTCCCTAGAGACCCAGTACTTC	CASSPSLETQYF
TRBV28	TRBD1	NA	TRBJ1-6	TGTGCCAGCATAGGGCAGGGGGCTTGGTATTCACCCCTCCACTTT	CASIGQGAWYSPLHF
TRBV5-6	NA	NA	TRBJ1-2	TGTGCCAGCAGCTTGGGTCAGAACTATGGCTACACCTTC	CASSLGQNYGYTF
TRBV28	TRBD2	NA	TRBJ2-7	TGTGCCAGCAGTTTCCCCGGACGGGAGGAGTACTTC	CASSFPGREEYF
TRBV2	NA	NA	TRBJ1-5	TGTGCCAGCAGTGAAAACAGGGACCAGCCCCAGCATTTT	CASSENRDQPQHF
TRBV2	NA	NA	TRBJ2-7	TGTGCCAGCAGCTCCCAGGAGGGGCACGAGCAGTACTTC	CASSSQEGHEQYF
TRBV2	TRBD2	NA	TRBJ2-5	TGTGCCAGCGACGGGGGGATGGAGACCCAGTACTTC	CASDGGMETQYF
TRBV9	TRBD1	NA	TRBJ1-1	TGTGCCAGCAGCACCCGACAGGGGGCAACTGAAGCTTTCTTT	CASSTRQGATEAFF
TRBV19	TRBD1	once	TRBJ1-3	TGTGCCAGTAAAAAGGGGGCGGACTCTGGAAACACCATATATTTT	CASKKGADSGNTIYF
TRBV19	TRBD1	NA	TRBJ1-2	TGTGCCAGTAGTATAGAACAGGGGTATCGTGGCTACACCTTC	CASSIEQGYRGYTF
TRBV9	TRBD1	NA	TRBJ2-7	TGTGCCAGCAGCGTGCGACAGGGGTTTTACGAGCAGTACTTC	CASSVRQGFYEQYF
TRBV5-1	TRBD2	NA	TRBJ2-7	TGCGCCAGCAGCTTAAGCGGGGGTTCCTACGAGCAGTACTTC	CASSLSGGSYEQYF
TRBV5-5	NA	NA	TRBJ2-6	TGTGCCAGCAGCTTGGCCGCGGGGTTTGGGGCCAACGTCCTGACTTTC	CASSLAAGFGANVLTF
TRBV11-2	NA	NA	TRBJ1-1	TGTGCCAGCAGCTCCGGTTTGGAGACTGAAGCTTTCTTT	CASSSGLETEAFF
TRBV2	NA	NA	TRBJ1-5	TGTGCCAGCAGTGAAGGGGCCCGATACCAGCCCCAGCATTTT	CASSEGARYQPQHF
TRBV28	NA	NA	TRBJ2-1	TGTGCCAGCAGCCCTAACAGGTATCGCAATGAGCAGTTCTTC	CASSPNRYRNEQFF
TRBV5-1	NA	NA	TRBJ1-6	TGCGCCAGCAGCTCAGAAACTAATTCACCCCTCCACTTT	CASSSETNSPLHF